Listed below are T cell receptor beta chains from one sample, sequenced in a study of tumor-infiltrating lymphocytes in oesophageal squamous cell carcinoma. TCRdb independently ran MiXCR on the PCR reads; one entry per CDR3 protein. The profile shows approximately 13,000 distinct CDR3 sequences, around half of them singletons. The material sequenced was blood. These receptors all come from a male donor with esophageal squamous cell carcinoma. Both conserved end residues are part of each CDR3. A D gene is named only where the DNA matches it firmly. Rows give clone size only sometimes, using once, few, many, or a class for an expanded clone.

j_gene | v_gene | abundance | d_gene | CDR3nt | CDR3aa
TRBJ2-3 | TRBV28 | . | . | TGTGCCAGCAGTTCACGAACCCGTCTGGGGTATACGCAGTATTTT | CASSSRTRLGYTQYF
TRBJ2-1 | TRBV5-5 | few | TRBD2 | TGTGCCAGCAGCTTGACTAGCGGGAGCGGTGAGCAGTTCTTC | CASSLTSGSGEQFF
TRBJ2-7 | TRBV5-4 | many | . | TGCGCCAGCAGCTTTTCCCACGAGCAGTACTTC | CASSFSHEQYF
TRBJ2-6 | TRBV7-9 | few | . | TGTGCCAGCAGCCCGAGGACATTGGGTCATGGGGCCAACGTCCTGACTTTC | CASSPRTLGHGANVLTF
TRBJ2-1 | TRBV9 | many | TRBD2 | TGTGCCAGCAGCCCTAGCGGGAAGGGAAATGAGCAGTTCTTC | CASSPSGKGNEQFF
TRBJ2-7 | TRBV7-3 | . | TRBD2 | TGTGCCAGCAGCTTCCTCGGGGGGGCAATAGATACGCAGTACTTC | CASSFLGGAIDTQYF
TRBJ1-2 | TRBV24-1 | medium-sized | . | TGTGCCACCAGTGTTGACAGGAACTATGGCTACACCTTC | CATSVDRNYGYTF
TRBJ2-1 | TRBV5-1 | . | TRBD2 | TGCGCCAGCAGCTTGCTAGCGGGAGTTGTACATGAGCAGTTCTTC | CASSLLAGVVHEQFF
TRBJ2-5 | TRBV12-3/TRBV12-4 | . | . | TGTGCCAGCAGTTGGGCCTCTGCAGGGGAGCAGTACTTC | CASSWASAGEQYF
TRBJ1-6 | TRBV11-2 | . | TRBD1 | TGTGCCAGCAGCTTAGGACAGGGGGACAATTCACCCCTCCACTTT | CASSLGQGDNSPLHF
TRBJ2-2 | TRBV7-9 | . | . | TGTGCTAGCAGGAGTCAGAACACCGGGGAGCTGTTTTTT | CASRSQNTGELFF
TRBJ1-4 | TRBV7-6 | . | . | TGTGCCAGCAGCTTAGTACAGGGAAACGAAAAACTGTTTTTT | CASSLVQGNEKLFF
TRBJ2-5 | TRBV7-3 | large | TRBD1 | TGTGCCAGCAGCTTAGGCCGGGGACAGGGTGTGAACCAAGAGACCCAGTACTTC | CASSLGRGQGVNQETQYF
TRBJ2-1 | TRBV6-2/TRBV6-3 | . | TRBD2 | TGTGCCAGCAGTGAACTAGCGAGCTCCTACAATGAGCAGTTCTTC | CASSELASSYNEQFF
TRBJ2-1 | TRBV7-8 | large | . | TGTGCCAGCAGCCACCCCACTAGCAACGAAGACAATGAGCAGTTCTTC | CASSHPTSNEDNEQFF
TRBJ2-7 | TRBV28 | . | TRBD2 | TGTGCCAGCACTTCTCAGGGGACTAGCGGGAGATTTTTGTACGAGCAGTACTTC | CASTSQGTSGRFLYEQYF
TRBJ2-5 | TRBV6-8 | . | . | TGTGCCAGCAACGTAGGACTGAATAATTCACCCCTCCACTTC | CASNVGLNNSPLHF
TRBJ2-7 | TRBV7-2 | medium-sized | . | TGTGCCAGCAGCTTAGTCGGCGGAACTCGGTACGAGCAGTACTTC | CASSLVGGTRYEQYF
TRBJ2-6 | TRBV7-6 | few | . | TGTGCTATCAGGGATGGTGAGGGGGCCAACGTCCTGACTTTC | CAIRDGEGANVLTF
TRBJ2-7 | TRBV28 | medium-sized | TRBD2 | TGTGCCAGCAGTTGGCCGTGGGCGGGAGAGACTCGGGGCGAGCAGTACTTC | CASSWPWAGETRGEQYF
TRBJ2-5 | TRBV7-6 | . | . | TGTGCCAGCAGCTTACCCCTTTCGACCCAGTACTTC | CASSLPLSTQYF
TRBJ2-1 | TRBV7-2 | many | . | TGTGCCAGCAGCTTTTTGATTAGCGTCAATGAGCAGTTCTTC | CASSFLISVNEQFF
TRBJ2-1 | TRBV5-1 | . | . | TGCGCCAGCAGCTTATCAGGGTCCAATGAGCAGTTCTTC | CASSLSGSNEQFF
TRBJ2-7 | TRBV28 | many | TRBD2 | TGTGCCAGCAGGGCCCTAGCGGGAGGAAGCGAGCAGTACTTC | CASRALAGGSEQYF
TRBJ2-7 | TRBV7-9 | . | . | TGTGCCAGCAGCTTAGCGCGGGTAAACGAGCAGTACTTC | CASSLARVNEQYF
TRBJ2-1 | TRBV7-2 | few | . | TGTGCCAGCAGCTTGGAAAGGACTTACCCGCCCTACAATGAGCAGTTCTTC | CASSLERTYPPYNEQFF
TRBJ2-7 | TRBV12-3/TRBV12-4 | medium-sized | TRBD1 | TGTGCCAGCTGCCCGCAGGGGGCGAGGGAGCAGTACTTC | CASCPQGAREQYF
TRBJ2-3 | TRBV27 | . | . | TGTGCCAGCAGTCCCAACACAGATACGCAGTATTTT | CASSPNTDTQYF
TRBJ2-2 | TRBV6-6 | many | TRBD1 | TGTGCCAGCAGTTTCTGGACAGGGGTGGATAGGGAGCTGTTTTTT | CASSFWTGVDRELFF
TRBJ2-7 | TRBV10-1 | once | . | TGCGCCAGCAGTGGGACGTCCTACGAGCAGTACTTC | CASSGTSYEQYF
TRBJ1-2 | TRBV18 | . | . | TGTGCCAGCTCACCAGGGGGAATCACTAACTATGGCTACACCTTC | CASSPGGITNYGYTF
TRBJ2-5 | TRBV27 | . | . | TGTGCCAGCAGTTCCGGGACTGCCACGGGGACCCAGTACTTC | CASSSGTATGTQYF
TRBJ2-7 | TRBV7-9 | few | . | TGTGCCAGCAGCGACGCCTACGAGCAGTACTTC | CASSDAYEQYF
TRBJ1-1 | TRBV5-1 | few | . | TGCGCCAGCAGCTGGCGCGACATGGACACTGAAGCTTTCTTT | CASSWRDMDTEAFF
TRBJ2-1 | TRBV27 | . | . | TGTGCCAGCAGTTTAGGAGTTCCTGGTGAGCAGTTCTTC | CASSLGVPGEQFF
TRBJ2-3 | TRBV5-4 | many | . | TGTGCCAGCAGCTCCGGACTAACGAGCTACACAGATACGCAGTATTTT | CASSSGLTSYTDTQYF
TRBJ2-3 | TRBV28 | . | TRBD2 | TGTGCCAGCAGTCCCCTACTAGCGGGAGGACACTCTAGCACAGATACGCAGTATTTT | CASSPLLAGGHSSTDTQYF
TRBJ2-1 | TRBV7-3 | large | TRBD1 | TGTGCCAGCAGCTTCGGACAGGGAACCTACAATGAGCAGTTCTTC | CASSFGQGTYNEQFF
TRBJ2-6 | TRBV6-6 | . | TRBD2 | TGTGCCAGCAGTTACTCCCCACTAGCGGGATCTGGGGCCAACGTCCTGACTTTC | CASSYSPLAGSGANVLTF
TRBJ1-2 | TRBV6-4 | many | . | TGTGCCAGCAGTCCGGGACCCGCTAACTATGGCTACACCTTC | CASSPGPANYGYTF
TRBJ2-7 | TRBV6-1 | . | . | TGTGCCAGCAGTGAATCCGGCTACGAGCAGTACTTC | CASSESGYEQYF
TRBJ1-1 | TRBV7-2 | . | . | TGTGCCAGCAGCTTATTTTTGGTTGGGGGCAGGAGGAACACTGAAGCTTTCTTT | CASSLFLVGGRRNTEAFF
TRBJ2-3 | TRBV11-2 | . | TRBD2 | TGTGCCAGTTTAGCGGGAAGTAAAACAGATACGCAGTATTTT | CASLAGSKTDTQYF
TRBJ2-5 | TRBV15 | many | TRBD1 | TGTGCCACCAGCCGGACAGGAGTCCAAGAGACCCAGTACTTC | CATSRTGVQETQYF
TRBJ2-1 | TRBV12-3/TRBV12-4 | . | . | TGTGCCAGCAGCCATTACCCCAAAAATGAGCAGTTCTTC | CASSHYPKNEQFF
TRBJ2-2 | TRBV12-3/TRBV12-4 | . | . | TGTGCCAGCAGTTTCAGTCTGGGTACGAACACCGGGGAGCTGTTTTTT | CASSFSLGTNTGELFF
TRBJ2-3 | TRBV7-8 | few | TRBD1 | TGTGCCAGCAGCGCGGACAGGGAATATACGCAGTATTTT | CASSADREYTQYF
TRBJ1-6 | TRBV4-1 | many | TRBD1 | TGCGCCAGCAGCCAAGAAGGACAGGGGGATTCACCCCTCCACTTT | CASSQEGQGDSPLHF
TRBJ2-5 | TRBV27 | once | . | TGTGCCAGCAGTCCGCACCGGGACTCAACCAGCTGGTACTTC | CASSPHRDSTSWYF
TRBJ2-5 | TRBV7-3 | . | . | TGTGCCAGCAGCTTAACCGGCCCAGAGACCCAGTACTTC | CASSLTGPETQYF
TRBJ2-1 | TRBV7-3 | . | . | TGTGCCAGCAGCTTAACTGTAAGCTCCTACAATGAGCAGTTCTTC | CASSLTVSSYNEQFF
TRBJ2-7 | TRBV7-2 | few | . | TGTGCCAGCAGCTTAGAGAGAAAGGTCGAGCAGTACTTC | CASSLERKVEQYF
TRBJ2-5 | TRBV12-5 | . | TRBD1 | TGTGCTAGTGGTTTAGGGACAGGGGAAGGCGAGACCCAGTACTTC | CASGLGTGEGETQYF
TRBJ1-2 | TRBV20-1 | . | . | TGCAGTGCCCCAGAGGGGGGGGACTATGACTACACCTTC | CSAPEGGDYDYTF
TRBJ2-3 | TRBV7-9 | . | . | TGTGCCAGCAGCTTAGTCACCACAGATACGCAGTATTTT | CASSLVTTDTQYF
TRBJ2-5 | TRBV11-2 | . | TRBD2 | TGTGCCAGCAGCTTAGATAGGGGCAGGGAGGGGGAGACCCAGTACTTC | CASSLDRGREGETQYF